Following are 4 T cell receptor beta chains from one sample sequenced in a study of blood T cell repertoires in COVID-19. Measured with immunoSEQ multiplex PCR; TCRdb has only the in-frame clones, and not every one. The table lists 400,000 or so clones, around 89% of them singletons. The source material was PBMCs or T cells enriched from blood (not recorded which). These receptors originate from a young man who had recovered from COVID-19.

The chain carries TRBV1 and TRBJ2-2; the table names TRBD2, a call not compared with the DNA. TRBV1 is a listed pseudogene. The CDR3 consists of 18 residues. The CDR3 DNA reads as TGCACCAGCAGCCTGGGACTAGCGGGAGGGCGAGGAACCGGGGAGCTGTTTTTT. Its protein is CTSSLGLAGGRGTGELFF.

This clone was counted only a few times. The genes are TRBV28 and TRBJ1-2; 9 nucleotides line up with TRBD1. The CDR3 contains 15 residues. The V segment lost 7 bases and the J segment 4 bases; nucleotides outside the gene matches: 10. The germline V gene has CDR1 MDHEN and CDR2 SYDVKM. The DNA of the CDR3 is TGTGCCAGCACGCTATCCGGGACAGGGAGCTATGGCTACACCTTC. It yields the protein CASTLSGTGSYGYTF.

This chain uses TRBV12-3 or TRBV12-4 with TRBJ2-7, with 10 bases matching TRBD1. Trimming at V came to 7 bases and at J to 3 bases, leaving 3 bases not matched to a gene. The length of the CDR3 is 13 residues. The CDR3 sequence is CASKGQGFYEQYF. As DNA, the CDR3 is TGTGCCAGCAAGGGACAGGGGTTCTACGAGCAGTACTTC.

The rearrangement joins TRBV18 to TRBJ2-2; no reliable D call. This CDR3 region has 14 residues. The V gene's germline CDR1 is KGHSH and CDR2 LQKENI. Trimming took off 0 bases at V and 6 bases at J, with 8 bases between the two ends. Written as DNA, the CDR3 is TGTGCCAGCTCACCACCTGTCCCTGCCGGGGAGCTGTTTTTT. This sequence encodes CASSPPVPAGELFF.